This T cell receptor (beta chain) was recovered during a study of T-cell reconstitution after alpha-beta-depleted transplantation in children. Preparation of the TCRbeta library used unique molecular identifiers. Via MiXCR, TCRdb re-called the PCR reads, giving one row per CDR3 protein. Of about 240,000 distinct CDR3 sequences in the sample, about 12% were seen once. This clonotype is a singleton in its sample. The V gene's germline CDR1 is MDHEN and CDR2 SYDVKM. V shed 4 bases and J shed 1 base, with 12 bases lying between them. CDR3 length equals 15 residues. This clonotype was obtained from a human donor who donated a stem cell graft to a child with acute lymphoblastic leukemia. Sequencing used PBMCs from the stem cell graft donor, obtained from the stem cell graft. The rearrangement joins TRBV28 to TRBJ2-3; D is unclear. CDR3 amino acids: CASSSVNRGTDTQYF. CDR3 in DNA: TGTGCCAGCAGTTCTGTCAACAGAGGCACAGATACGCAGTATTTT.